Each of the 5 T cell receptor beta chains below was sequenced from the same sample in a study of siplizumab effects on memory and regulatory T cells. Cells from the mixed lymphocyte reaction underwent coculture for roughly six days at 37 degrees C. What these receptors recognize is not known. The assay was immunoSEQ multiplex PCR, and TCRdb's table has in-frame clones only and misses some. The sample gives 20,000 or so clones, over 35% of which show up once; 6% to 6.5% is in the top ten. Sequences were obtained from CFSE-low (dividing) CD4+ T cells sorted from an allogeneic mixed lymphocyte reaction. All receptors derive from a human donor in good health; the cells came from an allogeneic mixed lymphocyte reaction. Some clones in this sample may be carry-over from other donors' samples.

This chain connects TRBV27 to TRBJ1-6; maybe TRBD1 (5 bases). Trimming stripped 5 bases from V and 11 bases from J, with 10 bases between. This CDR3 spans 12 amino acids. CDR1 and CDR2 (germline): MNHEY, SMNVEV (reference sequence). CDR3 in DNA: TGTGCCAGCAGTGAGGGACTAGCACCCCTCCACTTT. It yields the protein CASSEGLAPLHF.

Note on this clone: A much larger clone differs by one base, so this may be a read error. V and J are TRBV2 and TRBJ2-3; unclear D gene. This CDR3 region has 11 residues. The germline V gene encodes CDR1 SNHLY and CDR2 FYNNEI. V was shortened by 2 bases and J by 7 bases, with 4 bases between the two germline ends. Written as DNA, the CDR3 is TGTGCCAGCAGTGAAAGGTATACGCAGTATTTT. Residues: CASSERYTQYF.

V gene TRBV6-1 combines with J gene TRBJ1-5; D remains unclear. The CDR3 has 12 amino acids. The ends were cut back, 8 bases at V and 9 bases at J, with 14 bases in the middle. Germline loops: CDR1 MNHNS, CDR2 SASEGT. CDR3 region: CASGSGDPPQHF. CDR3 DNA: TGTGCCAGCGGGAGTGGGGATCCGCCCCAGCATTTT.

This clone came up many times. The chain recombines TRBV18 with TRBJ2-7; 9 positions match TRBD1. This CDR3 has 14 amino acids. The V and J ends lost 3 bases and 4 bases, in that order; junction bases with no gene match: 4. Germline values: CDR1 KGHSH, CDR2 LQKENI. The CDR3 sequence: CASSPGTGFYEQYF. CDR3 nucleotide sequence: TGTGCCAGCTCACCCGGGACAGGGTTTTACGAGCAGTACTTC.

The rearrangement uses TRBV19 and TRBJ2-7; 7 bases agree with TRBD2. V shed 4 bases, J shed 5 bases, and the junction held 11 bases outside the gene matches. Germline V gene lookup returns CDR1 LNHDA and CDR2 SQIVND (reference sequence). This CDR3 is built from 15 residues. CDR3 amino acids: CASSRTAGLSDEQYF. The DNA for the CDR3 is TGTGCCAGTAGTAGAACAGCGGGACTTTCAGACGAGCAGTACTTC.